These 9 T cell receptor beta chains were sequenced from one sample in a study of control samples from healthy donors and cancer patients. TCRdb keeps only in-frame clones here, not all; method: immunoSEQ multiplex PCR. The sample contains fewer than 85,000 clones, 85% to 95% of which appear only once. The material sequenced was blood. Source of these receptors: a woman aged 60 to 75 in good health.

CDR3 sequence (DNA): TGTGCCAGCAGCGCGGCCGGGACGGCACCGGGAAAACTGTTTTTT. Protein sequence: CASSAAGTAPGKLFF. The chain combines TRBV11-2 with TRBJ1-4; tentatively, D is TRBD1 (5 bases). The CDR3 is 15 amino acids. Germline-derived CDR1 and CDR2 are SGHAT and FQNNGV. V shed 5 bases and J shed 10 bases, with 20 bases lying between them.

The chain carries TRBV5-1 and TRBJ1-6, with 9 bases identical to TRBD1. CDR1 is SGHRS, CDR2 YFSETQ, per germline. Trimming removed 5 bases from V and 0 bases from J; junction bases left unmatched: 12. The CDR3 extends over 19 amino acids. The DNA of the CDR3 is TGCGCCAGCAGAATACCGGGACAGGGACTTCGCTCCTATAATTCACCCCTCCACTTT. The encoded protein is CASRIPGQGLRSYNSPLHF.

In this sample, this clone turned up once. V is TRBV5-1 and J is TRBJ2-3, with D maybe TRBD1 (6 bases). Trimming stripped 6 bases from V and 5 bases from J, with 13 bases between. From germline, CDR1 is SGHRS and CDR2 YFSETQ. CDR3 length: 13 residues. In DNA, the CDR3 is TGCGCCAGCACCACCCAAGGGGGAGATACGCAGTATTTT. Amino acid sequence: CASTTQGGDTQYF.

The chain uses TRBV5-1 and TRBJ2-1; D might be TRBD1 or TRBD2, each matching 6 bases. Trimming took off 4 bases at V and 6 bases at J, with 20 bases between the two ends. This CDR3 region has 16 residues. Per germline, CDR1 SGHRS and CDR2 YFSETQ. In nucleotides, the CDR3 is TGCGCCAGCAGCGAACCGGGGGCCAGTATAGGCAATGAGCAGTTCTTC. This translates into CASSEPGASIGNEQFF.

This clone was picked up a small number of times. The chain joins TRBV29-1 to TRBJ2-2; 11 positions match TRBD2. Germline assignment: CDR1 SQVTM and CDR2 ANQGSEA. After removal of 4 bases from V and 7 bases from J, the junction contained 11 bases not matched to a gene. The CDR3 sequence is 16 residues long. This CDR3 reads CSVGGLAGGNGGELFF. CDR3 in DNA: TGCAGCGTTGGAGGTCTAGCGGGAGGAAACGGCGGGGAGCTGTTTTTT.

The gene calls are TRBV5-6 and TRBJ2-2; D is unclear. With 7 bases removed from V and 4 bases from J, the gap between germline ends came to 2 bases. The length of the CDR3 is 10 residues. Germline loops: CDR1 SGHDT, CDR2 YYEEEE. CDR3 sequence reads: CASGTGELFF. CDR3 sequence (DNA): TGTGCCAGCGGCACCGGGGAGCTGTTTTTT.

V is TRBV28 and J is TRBJ1-1, with a possible D match to TRBD1 (5 bases). From germline, CDR1 is MDHEN and CDR2 SYDVKM. The germline V and J ends were trimmed by 2 bases and 1 base, with 14 bases remaining between them. The CDR3 is 16 amino acids. DNA of the CDR3: TGTGCCAGCAGTTTAGCGGGGGTTGTGTCGAACACTGAAGCTTTCTTT. It yields the protein CASSLAGVVSNTEAFF.

This chain links TRBV12-3 or TRBV12-4 with TRBJ1-5; 8 bases are a match to TRBD1. The CDR3 runs 13 residues. With 4 bases clipped from V and 6 bases from J, the junction kept 2 bases outside the gene matches. The CDR3 reads CASSSGGSQPQHF. Written as DNA, the CDR3 is TGTGCCAGCAGTTCAGGGGGCAGTCAGCCCCAGCATTTT.

This chain joins TRBV24-1 and TRBJ1-3; no firm D call. Germline CDR1 is KGHDR and CDR2 is SFDVKD. The V gene lost 9 bases and the J gene lost 0 bases, with 11 bases spanning the gap. CDR3 length equals 14 residues. CDR3 region: CATPWGGSGNTIYF. The CDR3 region has the DNA TGTGCCACCCCATGGGGAGGCTCTGGAAACACCATATATTTT.